A single sample is the source of the 3 T cell receptor beta chains below, sequenced in a study of CD8+ T cells in alopecia areata (dated by TCRdb to about 2018). Library method: the immunoSEQ multiplex PCR assay. To provide template for TCR sequencing, every sample had RNA extracted and reverse transcribed into cDNA. What TCRdb holds here is the immuneACCESS table cut down to in-frame rearrangements. Part of the clones is not present; checked against another copy, under half of the missing clones reflect an unresolved V gene, and the others are unexplained. Here the sample has about 220,000 clones; about 58% occur a single time. The ten top clones hold around 1.5% of the sample. According to the study, the label for this sample's time point signals: roughly 27 days on oral tofacitinib. The sample's treatment or condition label, in plain terms: oral pan-JAK inhibitor, 5-10 mg twice daily. The sequencing used CD4+ T cells sorted from blood, collected at week 4, from a patient treated with tofacitinib. These receptor sequences come from a human donor with alopecia areata.

The chain recombines TRBV2 with TRBJ2-7, with TRBD2 matching over 8 bases. The CDR3 is made up of 15 amino acids. V trimming: 1 base; J trimming: 5 bases; junction bases outside the gene matches: 7. CDR1 SNHLY and CDR2 FYNNEI come from the germline V gene. The CDR3 DNA reads as TGTGCCAGCAGTGAAGTGCGGGGGGCGACCCACGAGCAGTACTTC. It yields the protein CASSEVRGATHEQYF.

The J gene is TRBJ1-2, the V gene TRBV7-2, with D tentatively TRBD1 (6 bases). Trimming pared 1 base from V and 4 bases from J, leaving 13 bases between. The germline gives CDR1 SGHTA, CDR2 FQGNSA. This CDR3 comprises 15 residues. This CDR3 reads CASSLVVGGAYGYTF. CDR3 nucleotides: TGTGCCAGCAGCTTAGTCGTAGGGGGAGCCTATGGCTACACCTTC. Looking up the rest from reference TRBV7-2 and TRBJ1-2 gives the full variable domain: GAGVSQSPSNKVTEKGKDVELRCDPISGHTALYWYRQSLGQGLEFLIYFQGNSAPDKSGLPSDRFSAERTGGSVSTLTIQRTQQEDSAVYLCASSLVVGGAYGYTFGSGTRLTVV.

Notes on this clone: This may arise from a read error, as a much more abundant clone is one base away. The rearrangement joins TRBV2 to TRBJ2-5; D remains ambiguous. V lost 3 bases and J lost 5, with 4 bases in between. Germline values: CDR1 SNHLY, CDR2 FYNNEI. The CDR3 is made up of 11 amino acids. In nucleotides, the CDR3 is TGTGCCAGCAGTGATGTTGAGACCCAGTACTTC. Its protein product is CASSDVETQYF.